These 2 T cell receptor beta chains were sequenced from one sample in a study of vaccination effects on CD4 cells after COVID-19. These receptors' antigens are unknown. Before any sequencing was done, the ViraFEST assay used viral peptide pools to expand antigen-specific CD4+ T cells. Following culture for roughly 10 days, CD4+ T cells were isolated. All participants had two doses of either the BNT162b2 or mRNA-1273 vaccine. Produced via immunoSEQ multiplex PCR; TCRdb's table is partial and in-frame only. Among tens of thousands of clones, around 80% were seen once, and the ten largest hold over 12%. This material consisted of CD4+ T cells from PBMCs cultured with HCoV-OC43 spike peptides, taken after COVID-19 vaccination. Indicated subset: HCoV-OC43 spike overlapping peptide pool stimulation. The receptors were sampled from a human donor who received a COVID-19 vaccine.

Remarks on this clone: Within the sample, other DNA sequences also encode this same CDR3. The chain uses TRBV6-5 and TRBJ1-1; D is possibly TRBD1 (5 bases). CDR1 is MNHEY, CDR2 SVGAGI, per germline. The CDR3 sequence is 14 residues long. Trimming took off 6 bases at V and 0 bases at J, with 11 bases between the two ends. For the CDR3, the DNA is TGTGCCAGCAGCTTAGGGACTCTGAACACTGAAGCTTTCTTT. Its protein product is CASSLGTLNTEAFF.

The DNA of the CDR3 is TGTGCCTGGAATCGGGGGGTAGATGGCTACACCTTC. It yields the protein CAWNRGVDGYTF. The chain has TRBV30 and TRBJ1-2; D perhaps matches TRBD1 (5 bases). CDR1 and CDR2 (germline): GTSNPN, SVGIG (reference sequence). The V and J ends lost 4 bases and 6 bases respectively, with 12 bases between them. CDR3 length: 12 amino acids.